The 14 T cell receptor beta chains given below trace back to one sample, sequenced in a study of blood T cell repertoires in COVID-19. Only in-frame clones appear in the TCRdb table, and some are missing; sequencing was by immunoSEQ multiplex PCR. Here the sample spans 110,000 to 150,000 clones, around 80% being singletons. Sample: PBMCs or T cells enriched from blood (not recorded which). These receptors were obtained from a woman aged 45-59 years who had recovered from COVID-19.

The chain links TRBV19 to TRBJ1-2; possibly TRBD1 for D (6 bases). The CDR3 runs 14 residues. Trimming took off 5 bases at V and 5 bases at J, with 15 bases between the two ends. Germline V gene lookup returns CDR1 LNHDA and CDR2 SQIVND (reference sequence). The CDR3 DNA reads as TGTGCCAGTAGTGAGACAGCGCAGGGGTATGGCTACACCTTC. Its protein product is CASSETAQGYGYTF.

V and J are TRBV3-1 (or the pseudogene TRBV3-2) and TRBJ1-2, with D tentatively TRBD1 (5 bases). Germline lookup yields CDR1 LGHDT and CDR2 YNNKEL (reference sequence). The V end was cut by 1 base, the J end by 6 bases, with 9 bases between. There are 13 residues in the CDR3. The CDR3 DNA sequence: TGTGCCAGCAGCCAAGCAGGGATTGATGGCTACACCTTC. It is translated as CASSQAGIDGYTF.

The rearrangement links TRBV6-5 to TRBJ2-3; 7 bases map to TRBD1. This CDR3 comprises 16 residues. V was pared by 0 bases and J by 2 bases, with 5 bases of the junction left unmatched. Germline CDR1 is MNHEY and CDR2 is SVGAGI. CDR3 in amino acids: CASSYSRDSYTDTQYF. The CDR3, as DNA: TGTGCCAGCAGTTACTCCCGGGACAGCTACACAGATACGCAGTATTTT.

The rearrangement joins TRBV28 to TRBJ1-2, with 7 nucleotides matching TRBD1. Unmatched junction bases numbered 9, after V lost 6 bases and J lost 2 bases. Germline-derived CDR1 and CDR2 are MDHEN and SYDVKM. The CDR3 sequence is 15 residues long. The DNA of the CDR3 is TGTGCCAGCAGCCTAATACAGGGGACCAACTATGGCTACACCTTC. Protein sequence: CASSLIQGTNYGYTF.

The chain employs TRBV5-1 and TRBJ2-5; 7 bases map to TRBD1. J lost 1 base, V lost 3 bases, and 3 bases had no gene match. The CDR3 length is 14 residues. Germline-derived CDR1 and CDR2 are SGHRS and YFSETQ. CDR3: CASSSRGLQETQYF. The CDR3 DNA is TGCGCCAGCAGCTCTAGGGGGCTCCAAGAGACCCAGTACTTC.

This chain connects TRBV5-1 to TRBJ2-3, with 11 nucleotides matching TRBD2. The CDR3 is 16 amino acids. V shed 0 bases and J 5 bases; nucleotides not matched to a gene: 5. Germline V gene sequence: CDR1 SGHRS, CDR2 YFSETQ. DNA for the CDR3: TGCGCCAGCAGCTTGGGGGCTAGCGGGGGGCGAGATACGCAGTATTTT. This encodes CASSLGASGGRDTQYF.

This clone was counted between two and nine times. The chain has TRBV4-2 and TRBJ2-6; D not resolved. The CDR3 spans 15 residues. Germline V lookup: CDR1 LGHNA, CDR2 YNFKEQ. Trimming removed 1 base from V and 0 bases from J, with 4 bases in between. The CDR3 reads CASSQAGSGANVLTF. In DNA form, the CDR3 reads TGTGCCAGCAGCCAAGCGGGCTCTGGGGCCAACGTCCTGACTTTC.

The CDR3: CASSGRWDEYGYTF. The CDR3 region has the DNA TGCGCCAGCAGTGGGAGGTGGGATGAATATGGCTACACCTTC. This chain joins TRBV10-2 and TRBJ1-2; D gene ambiguous. The CDR3 spans 14 residues. The germline V gene has CDR1 WSHSY and CDR2 SAAADI. V was shortened by 4 bases and J by 5 bases, with 14 bases between the two germline ends.

This rearrangement joins TRBV4-1 to TRBJ2-7, with 9 bases matching TRBD1. Germline CDR1 reads MGHRA; CDR2 reads YSYEKL. V lost 4 bases to trimming and J lost 6 bases; unmatched junction nucleotides: 4. CDR3 size: 13 residues. CDR3 bases: TGCGCCAGCAGCCCACAGGGGGCGGGCGAGCAGTACTTC. Protein: CASSPQGAGEQYF.

This clone came up a few times. J is TRBJ1-5 and V is TRBV21-1; the table's D call TRBD1 went unverified against the DNA. TRBV21-1 is recorded as a pseudogene. The CDR3 is made up of 22 amino acids. The CDR3 nucleotides are TGTGCCAGCAGCAAATTCTCGTGGGGCCGAAATCTTGGCCAGGCGGACAATCAGCCCCAGCATTTT. It specifies CASSKFSWGRNLGQADNQPQHF.

The chain has TRBV7-9 and TRBJ2-7; D is perhaps TRBD2 (5 bases). Germline V gene data show CDR1 as SEHNR and CDR2 as FQNEAQ (reference sequence). The V end was cut by 5 bases, the J end by 4 bases, with 15 bases between. The CDR3 runs to 14 residues. This CDR3 reads CASSSSAAAYEQYV. DNA of the CDR3: TGTGCCAGCAGCAGTAGCGCGGCAGCTTACGAGCAGTACGTC.

This chain uses TRBV18 with TRBJ1-5; the D gene is possibly TRBD1 (5 bases). Germline values: CDR1 KGHSH, CDR2 LQKENI. Trimming removed 6 bases from V and 2 bases from J, with 17 bases in between. The length of the CDR3 is 16 residues. In DNA, the CDR3 is TGTGCCAGCTCCCTGGGAGGGGTCGGAGGCAATCAGCCCCAGCATTTT. Translating it yields CASSLGGVGGNQPQHF.

This clone was seen more than once but under ten times. This chain's CDR3 is CASSLSGAGELFF. The CDR3 DNA follows: TGCGCCAGCAGCTTGTCAGGGGCCGGGGAGCTGTTTTTT. This chain uses TRBV5-1 with TRBJ2-2, with a weak D call TRBD1 (6 bases). The germline V and J ends were trimmed by 1 base and 6 bases, with 7 bases remaining between them. The CDR3 spans 13 residues. The V gene's germline CDR1 is SGHRS and CDR2 YFSETQ.

This chain connects TRBV5-1 to TRBJ1-6, with D unclear. CDR3 length: 13 amino acids. Trimming removed 1 base at V and 8 bases at J, with 7 bases between. Germline V lookup: CDR1 SGHRS, CDR2 YFSETQ. The CDR3 DNA reads as TGCGCCAGCAGCTTGTTTGGAGATTCACCCCTCCACTTT. It specifies CASSLFGDSPLHF.